One sample yielded the 21 T cell receptor beta chains listed below, sequenced in a study of technical replicates of blood from a few donors (dated by TCRdb to 2016 to 2017). Receptor libraries were prepared by the immunoSEQ multiplex PCR assay. The clones in this table, taken by TCRdb from immuneACCESS, are in-frame only. Not every clone is retained; where verified, under half of the shortfall comes from an unresolved V gene, and the cause of the rest is unknown. Present in this sample are around 62,000 clones, about 98% of which were seen just once. In total, the top ten clones hold around 0.16% of the sample. The sequenced sample consisted of T cells isolated from PBMCs. The receptors were gathered from a human donor in good health.

The chain uses TRBV7-2 and TRBJ1-5, with 8 bases fitting TRBD1. This CDR3 comprises 14 residues. Germline V CDR1 and CDR2: SGHTA, FQGNSA. V lost 4 bases and J lost 4; bases outside the gene matches: 3. The CDR3 is CASSSWTGNQPQHF. CDR3 in DNA: TGTGCCAGCAGCTCATGGACAGGGAATCAGCCCCAGCATTTT. Full variable domain (missing parts from reference TRBV7-2 and TRBJ1-5): GAGVSQSPSNKVTEKGKDVELRCDPISGHTALYWYRQSLGQGLEFLIYFQGNSAPDKSGLPSDRFSAERTGGSVSTLTIQRTQQEDSAVYLCASSSWTGNQPQHFGDGTRLSIL.

The V and J genes are TRBV5-1 and TRBJ1-2; a weak D match, TRBD1 (5 bases). Germline V gives CDR1 SGHRS, CDR2 YFSETQ. V was shortened by 4 bases and J by 2 bases, with 27 bases between the two germline ends. This CDR3 has 19 residues. The CDR3 sequence: CASSPQVGQGLGSNYGYTF. The CDR3 nucleotides read TGCGCCAGCAGCCCACAGGTGGGGCAGGGCCTTGGATCGAACTATGGCTACACCTTC.

This clone was detected once. The chain is built from TRBV12-5 and TRBJ1-2, with 8 positions matching TRBD1. This CDR3 has 18 amino acids. The V gene end was trimmed by 2 bases and the J gene end by 0 bases; junction bases not matched to a gene: 11. CDR1 LGHNT and CDR2 FRNRAP come from the germline V gene. The DNA of the CDR3 is TGTGCTAGTGGTTTGCACACAGGGGGGATGACCTCTAACTATGGCTACACCTTC. The encoded protein is CASGLHTGGMTSNYGYTF. Complete variable domain (other parts from reference TRBV12-5 and TRBJ1-2): DARVTQTPRHKVTEMGQEVTMRCQPILGHNTVFWYRQTMMQGLELLAYFRNRAPLDDSGMPKDRFSAEMPDATLATLKIQPSEPRDSAVYFCASGLHTGGMTSNYGYTFGSGTRLTVV.

The CDR3 reads CASSARAPTRGNEQFF. The CDR3 DNA reads as TGTGCCAGCAGCGCCCGAGCACCCACAAGGGGCAATGAGCAGTTCTTC. The chain has TRBV7-6 and TRBJ2-1; D perhaps matches TRBD1 (5 bases). The length of the CDR3 is 16 residues. The ends were cut back, 5 bases at V and 6 bases at J, with 20 bases in the middle. Germline CDR1 and CDR2: SGHVS and FNYEAQ.

The chain is built from TRBV29-1 and TRBJ2-5; 7 bases are shared with TRBD1. The ends lost 4 bases at V and 1 base at J; junction bases unmatched: 9. CDR3 size: 15 residues. CDR1 SQVTM and CDR2 ANQGSEA come from the germline V gene. CDR3 sequence: CSVVRGPGAQETQYF. DNA for the CDR3: TGCAGCGTTGTAAGGGGGCCAGGGGCCCAAGAGACCCAGTACTTC.

The chain uses TRBV7-9 and TRBJ1-2; 10 positions match TRBD1. The V gene's germline CDR1 is SEHNR and CDR2 FQNEAQ (reference sequence). The CDR3 runs to 19 residues. J was trimmed by 5 bases and V by 1 base; bases with no gene match: 16. CDR3 DNA sequence: TGTGCCAGCAGCTTAGGGGACAGGGGTTCAGGCGGCACCGATTATGGCTACACCTTC. The encoded protein is CASSLGDRGSGGTDYGYTF.

The chain uses TRBV6-5 and TRBJ2-1, with TRBD1 matching over 10 bases. Germline assignment: CDR1 MNHEY and CDR2 SVGAGI. This CDR3 has 15 amino acids. V dropped 6 bases and J dropped 7; count of bases not matched to a gene: 9. The CDR3 here is CASSGLGGQGNEQFF. Here the CDR3 DNA reads TGTGCCAGCAGCGGCTTAGGGGGACAGGGGAATGAGCAGTTCTTC.

This chain joins TRBV19 and TRBJ1-5, with 10 bases lining up with TRBD1. The CDR3 extends over 13 amino acids. The germline CDR1 and CDR2 sequences are LNHDA and SQIVND (reference sequence). Unmatched junction bases numbered 5, after V lost 8 bases and J lost 7 bases. The CDR3, as DNA: TGTGCCAGTTTGGGACAGGGGCACCAGCCCCAGCATTTT. It is translated as CASLGQGHQPQHF. Looking up the rest from reference TRBV19 and TRBJ1-5 gives the full variable domain: DGGITQSPKYLFRKEGQNVTLSCEQNLNHDAMYWYRQDPGQGLRLIYYSQIVNDFQKGDIAEGYSVSREKKESFPLTVTSAQKNPTAFYLCASLGQGHQPQHFGDGTRLSIL.

V gene TRBV29-1 combines with J gene TRBJ2-3; 7 bases fit TRBD1. CDR1 and CDR2 from the germline V gene are SQVTM and ANQGSEA. CDR3 length equals 14 residues. The J segment lost 3 bases and the V segment lost 6 bases, leaving 9 bases of the junction unmatched. Here the CDR3 DNA reads TGCAGCGTCGTATTGACAGGGCTAACAGATACGCAGTATTTT. Amino acid sequence: CSVVLTGLTDTQYF.

The V gene is TRBV28, the J gene TRBJ2-5; D gene unclear. From germline, CDR1 is MDHEN and CDR2 SYDVKM. V gave up 9 bases and J gave up 4 bases, with 6 bases separating them. This CDR3 has 10 amino acids. CDR3 amino acids: CASSLETQYF. Here the CDR3 DNA reads TGTGCCAGTTCCCTAGAGACCCAGTACTTC.

The gene calls are TRBV6-1 and TRBJ2-7; 12 nucleotides align to TRBD1. There are 14 residues in the CDR3. Germline-derived CDR1 and CDR2 are MNHNS and SASEGT. With V trimmed by 6 bases and J by 4 bases, 4 bases remained unmatched. The CDR3 sequence: CASRGTGGAYEQYF. The CDR3 region has the DNA TGTGCCAGCAGAGGGACAGGGGGCGCGTACGAGCAGTACTTC.

This chain links TRBV5-4 with TRBJ1-3, with unresolved D. Germline V gene data show CDR1 as SGHNT and CDR2 as YYREEE (reference sequence). V was shortened by 0 bases and J by 0 bases, with 7 bases between the two germline ends. The CDR3 sequence is 15 residues long. The CDR3 loop is CASSLGHRSGNTIYF. The DNA of the CDR3 is TGTGCCAGCAGCTTGGGGCACCGCTCTGGAAACACCATATATTTT.

This clone was picked up one time. The chain employs TRBV5-8 and TRBJ2-1, with TRBD2 as a possible D gene (5 bases). Per germline, CDR1 SGHTS and CDR2 YDEGEE. Trimming pared 3 bases from V and 9 bases from J, leaving 13 bases between. CDR3 length: 13 residues. This CDR3 reads CASSSLASSEQFF. DNA of the CDR3: TGTGCCAGCAGCTCTCTGGCTAGCAGTGAGCAGTTCTTC.

The rearrangement uses TRBV9 and TRBJ2-3; 11 positions match TRBD2. Germline V lookup: CDR1 SGDLS, CDR2 YYNGEE. The CDR3 spans 15 residues. Trimming cost V 3 bases and J 1 base; bases outside gene matches: 1. The CDR3 here is CASSAGLAGTDTQYF. The CDR3 DNA is TGTGCCAGCAGCGCGGGACTAGCGGGCACAGATACGCAGTATTTT.

The V gene is TRBV5-4, the J gene TRBJ1-1, with D perhaps matching TRBD1 (6 bases). In germline, CDR1 is SGHNT, CDR2 YYREEE (reference sequence). V lost 3 bases, J lost 2 bases, and 14 bases lay in between. The CDR3 covers 15 residues. The CDR3 loop is CASSWGPGFNTEAFF. The CDR3 coding sequence is TGTGCCAGCAGCTGGGGGCCCGGATTTAACACTGAAGCTTTCTTT. Filled out from reference TRBV5-4 and TRBJ1-1, the complete variable domain reads ETGVTQSPTHLIKTRGQQVTLRCSSQSGHNTVSWYQQALGQGPQFIFQYYREEENGRGNFPPRFSGLQFPNYSSELNVNALELDDSALYLCASSWGPGFNTEAFFGQGTRLTVV.

The chain combines TRBV13 with TRBJ2-5, with D possibly being TRBD1 (5 bases). V shed 3 bases and J shed 0 bases, with 14 bases lying between them. This CDR3 spans 16 amino acids. Germline assignment: CDR1 PRHDT and CDR2 FYEKMQ (reference sequence). The CDR3 is CASSFSIGHHQETQYF. CDR3 sequence (DNA): TGTGCCAGCAGCTTTTCGATCGGACATCACCAAGAGACCCAGTACTTC.

This rearrangement joins TRBV5-6 to TRBJ1-5, with 7 bases aligning to TRBD1. In germline, CDR1 is SGHDT, CDR2 YYEEEE. Trimming at V came to 4 bases and at J to 0 bases, leaving 7 bases not matched to a gene. The CDR3 contains 16 residues. The CDR3 is CASSRQGPYSNQPQHF. The CDR3 DNA sequence: TGTGCCAGCAGCAGACAGGGTCCCTATAGCAATCAGCCCCAGCATTTT.

The V and J genes are TRBV4-1 and TRBJ2-1, with a tentative D call TRBD2 (6 bases). CDR1 is MGHRA and CDR2 is YSYEKL in the germline V gene. V lost 1 base and J 1 base, leaving 14 bases between the germline ends. The CDR3 runs 17 residues. CDR3 DNA: TGCGCCAGCAGCCAAGGTTTGCTAGCGCTTTCCTACAATGAGCAGTTCTTC. It translates to CASSQGLLALSYNEQFF.

V and J are TRBV7-6 and TRBJ2-1; maybe TRBD1 (5 bases). V lost 5 bases, J lost 5 bases, and 22 bases lay in between. The CDR3 sequence is 17 residues long. The V gene's germline CDR1 is SGHVS and CDR2 FNYEAQ. This chain's CDR3 is CASSPQGVWGGDNEQFF. The CDR3 nucleotides are TGTGCCAGCAGCCCCCAGGGCGTTTGGGGCGGCGACAATGAGCAGTTCTTC. The full variable domain, completed using reference TRBV7-6 and TRBJ2-1, is GAGVSQSPRYKVTKRGQDVALRCDPISGHVSLYWYRQALGQGPEFLTYFNYEAQQDKSGLPNDRFSAERPEGSISTLTIQRTEQRDSAMYRCASSPQGVWGGDNEQFFGPGTRLTVL.

The V and J genes are TRBV2 and TRBJ2-7; TRBD1 matches 9 bases. In germline, CDR1 is SNHLY, CDR2 FYNNEI. The CDR3 covers 13 residues. The J segment lost 3 bases and the V segment lost 6 bases, leaving 3 bases of the junction unmatched. CDR3 loop: CASRPGQGYEQYF. In nucleotides, the CDR3 is TGTGCCAGCAGACCGGGACAGGGCTACGAGCAGTACTTC.

This chain joins TRBV27 and TRBJ1-4; 10 bases are a match to TRBD1. Losses at the gene ends were 4 bases for V and 8 bases for J; bases not matched to a gene: 10. This CDR3 is built from 16 residues. Germline V CDR1 and CDR2: MNHEY, SMNVEV (reference sequence). The CDR3 loop reads CASSYRAGQGWEKLFF. The CDR3 coding sequence is TGTGCCAGCAGTTACCGGGCGGGACAGGGGTGGGAAAAACTGTTTTTT.